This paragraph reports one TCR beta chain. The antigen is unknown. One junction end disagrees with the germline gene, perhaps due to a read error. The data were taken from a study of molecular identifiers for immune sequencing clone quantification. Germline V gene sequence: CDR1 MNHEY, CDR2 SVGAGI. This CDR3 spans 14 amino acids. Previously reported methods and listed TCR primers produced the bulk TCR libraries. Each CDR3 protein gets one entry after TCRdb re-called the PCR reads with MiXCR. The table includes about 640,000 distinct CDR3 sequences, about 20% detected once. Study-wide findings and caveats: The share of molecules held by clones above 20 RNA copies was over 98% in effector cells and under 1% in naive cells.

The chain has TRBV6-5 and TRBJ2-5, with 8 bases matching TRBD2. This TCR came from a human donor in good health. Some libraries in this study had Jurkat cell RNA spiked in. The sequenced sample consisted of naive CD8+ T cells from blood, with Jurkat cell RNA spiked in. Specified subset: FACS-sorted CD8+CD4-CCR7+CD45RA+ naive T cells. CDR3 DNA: TGTGCCAGCGGTTACTCGGCGGGGGGCGAGACCCAGTACTTC. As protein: CASGYSAGGETQYF.